The 19 T cell receptor beta chains given below trace back to one sample, sequenced in a study of T cells after yellow fever vaccination. TCRdb reanalysed the 5' RACE reads using MiXCR and keeps one entry per CDR3 protein. The table includes a few hundred thousand distinct CDR3 sequences, 17% detected once. The sequences come from PBMCs, collected less than 6 days after the first yellow fever vaccination. The receptors stem from a young man who received the YFV17D yellow fever vaccine.

This clonotype was seen only a few times. The chain couples TRBV2 to TRBJ1-6, with D perhaps TRBD1 (6 bases). Germline V gene sequence: CDR1 SNHLY, CDR2 FYNNEI. The CDR3 totals 14 residues. Deletions cut 3 bases from V and 9 bases from J, with 12 bases between. This chain's CDR3 is CASSDGQGISPLHF. The DNA for the CDR3 is TGTGCCAGCAGTGATGGGCAGGGGATTTCACCCCTCCACTTT.

The chain joins TRBV15 to TRBJ1-1, with D unresolved. CDR1 and CDR2 (germline): LNHNV, YYDKDF (reference sequence). The CDR3 has 13 amino acids. Trimming took 0 bases from V and 0 from J, leaving 2 bases between them. Here the CDR3 DNA reads TGTGCCACCAGCAGAGAACTGAACACTGAAGCTTTCTTT. This gives the protein CATSRELNTEAFF.

This rearrangement joins TRBV20-1 to TRBJ2-2, with 7 bases matching TRBD1. With 5 bases clipped from V and 8 bases from J, the junction kept 8 bases outside the gene matches. Germline lookup yields CDR1 DFQATT and CDR2 SNEGSKA (reference sequence). The length of the CDR3 is 13 residues. CDR3 sequence (DNA): TGCAGTGCTCGCTTACAGGGGACAGGGGAGCTGTTTTTT. As protein: CSARLQGTGELFF.

Ten or more counts support this clonotype. This chain connects TRBV11-2 to TRBJ2-7; D is ambiguous. V lost 5 bases and J 2 bases, leaving 7 bases between the germline ends. The CDR3 runs to 12 residues. Germline V gene data show CDR1 as SGHAT and CDR2 as FQNNGV. CDR3 DNA: TGTGCCAGCAGCCGCTGGACCTACGAGCAGTACTTC. This codes for CASSRWTYEQYF.

The chain has TRBV5-1 and TRBJ1-5; 10 bases are shared with TRBD1. The V gene's germline CDR1 is SGHRS and CDR2 YFSETQ. V trimming: 4 bases; J trimming: 5 bases; junction bases outside the gene matches: 6. The CDR3 loop spans 15 amino acids. CDR3 sequence (DNA): TGCGCCAGCAGCCGAGGGACAGGGGACGATCAGCCCCAGCATTTT. It encodes CASSRGTGDDQPQHF.

This clonotype was seen a few times. The V and J genes are TRBV5-1 and TRBJ2-7; 9 bases line up with TRBD2. This CDR3 spans 15 amino acids. After removal of 3 bases from V and 0 bases from J, the junction contained 4 bases not matched to a gene. Germline CDR1 reads SGHRS; CDR2 reads YFSETQ. CDR3 in amino acids: CASSSAGGLSYEQYF. Written as DNA, the CDR3 is TGCGCCAGCAGCTCTGCGGGGGGGCTCTCCTACGAGCAGTACTTC.

The V and J genes are TRBV5-4 and TRBJ2-3; 8 bases map to TRBD1. Germline CDR1 reads SGHNT; CDR2 reads YYREEE (reference sequence). The CDR3 has 14 residues. With V trimmed by 9 bases and J by 2 bases, 8 bases remained unmatched. For the CDR3, the DNA is TGTGCCACCTGGGGGGACAGGTACACAGATACGCAGTATTTT. Its protein is CATWGDRYTDTQYF.

This clonotype was observed a few times. At one end the junction does not follow the germline gene, possibly because of a read error. J is TRBJ2-2 and V is TRBV7-7; 11 nucleotides line up with TRBD2. CDR3 size: 17 residues. Germline V lookup: CDR1 SSHAT, CDR2 FNYEAQ (reference sequence). CDR3 residues: CASSPGLADANTGELFF. The CDR3 DNA reads TGTGCTAGCAGCCCGGGACTAGCGGACGCGAACACCGGGGAGCTGTTTTTT.

This clonotype was seen only a few times. J is TRBJ1-2 and V is TRBV27; no firm D call. The CDR3 covers 13 residues. V lost 2 bases and J 4 bases, leaving 8 bases between the germline ends. CDR1 is MNHEY, CDR2 SMNVEV, per germline (reference sequence). CDR3 in DNA: TGTGCCAGCAGTTTAACCCAATCCTATGGCTACACCTTC. Its protein is CASSLTQSYGYTF.

In its sample, this clonotype was seen a few times. The rearrangement links TRBV7-8 to TRBJ1-1; D might be TRBD1 (5 bases). The V end lost 4 bases, the J end lost 5 bases, and 17 bases lay between the germline ends. The V gene's germline CDR1 is SGHVS and CDR2 FQNEAQ. The CDR3 length is 15 residues. CDR3 protein: CASSSAGGGGTEAFF. The CDR3 DNA reads as TGTGCCAGCAGCTCGGCGGGGGGAGGCGGAACTGAAGCTTTCTTT.

The chain recombines TRBV10-3 with TRBJ2-1; TRBD2 agrees at 13 bases. Per the germline V gene, CDR1 is ENHRY and CDR2 is SYGVKD. Unmatched junction bases numbered 10, after V lost 5 bases and J lost 0 bases. The CDR3 runs to 19 residues. CDR3 region: CAISLTSGGTMSSYNEQFF. DNA of the CDR3: TGTGCCATCAGTTTGACTAGCGGGGGGACCATGAGCTCCTACAATGAGCAGTTCTTC.

The chain recombines TRBV5-1 with TRBJ2-5; 8 bases map to TRBD1. J lost 5 bases, V lost 3 bases, and 9 bases had no gene match. Germline V CDR1 and CDR2: SGHRS, YFSETQ. CDR3 length: 15 amino acids. DNA for the CDR3: TGCGCCAGCAGCTACCGACAGGGGACTGGGGAGACCCAGTACTTC. As protein: CASSYRQGTGETQYF.

CDR3 in amino acids: CASSLGGPNWDEQYV. Here the CDR3 DNA reads TGCGCCAGCTCCCTCGGGGGGCCAAATTGGGACGAGCAGTACGTC. This chain links TRBV5-1 with TRBJ2-7; D possibly corresponds to TRBD2 (7 bases). Germline V gene data show CDR1 as SGHRS and CDR2 as YFSETQ. This CDR3 contains 15 residues. V was clipped by 7 bases and J by 5 bases, with 22 bases between them.

The gene calls are TRBV27 and TRBJ1-2; D might be TRBD1 (5 bases). In germline, CDR1 is MNHEY, CDR2 SMNVEV (reference sequence). The V end was cut by 2 bases, the J end by 1 base, with 11 bases between. This CDR3 spans 15 amino acids. CDR3 in DNA: TGTGCCAGCAGTTTAGATGCGGGGGTTAACTATGGCTACACCTTC. Translating it yields CASSLDAGVNYGYTF.

This clonotype was observed a handful of times. The rearrangement links TRBV29-1 to TRBJ1-2, with 11 bases aligning to TRBD1. This CDR3 is 13 amino acids long. V shed 0 bases and J 10 bases; nucleotides not matched to a gene: 4. Germline V lookup: CDR1 SQVTM, CDR2 ANQGSEA. For the CDR3, the DNA is TGCAGCGTTGAAGAAGGGACAGGGGGTGACTACACCTTC. Translation: CSVEEGTGGDYTF.

V usage is TRBV20-1 and J usage is TRBJ2-6; no definite D call. V was trimmed by 5 bases and J by 4 bases, leaving 6 bases between them. The CDR3 extends over 12 amino acids. Germline CDR1 is DFQATT and CDR2 is SNEGSKA (reference sequence). The CDR3 DNA is TGCAGTGCTGCCCGAGGGGCCAACGTCCTGACTTTC. Translating it yields CSAARGANVLTF.

The J gene is TRBJ2-1, the V gene TRBV11-2; the D is unclear. Germline V gene data show CDR1 as SGHAT and CDR2 as FQNNGV. Trimming took off 2 bases at V and 9 bases at J, with 11 bases between the two ends. This CDR3 contains 13 residues. In nucleotides, the CDR3 is TGTGCCAGCAGCTTAAACCCCTTGGGTGAGCAGTTCTTC. Translated: CASSLNPLGEQFF.

This clonotype was counted at least ten times. The rearrangement uses TRBV5-1 and TRBJ2-1; TRBD2 is a possible D gene (5 bases). CDR3 length: 15 residues. V was shortened by 0 bases and J by 6 bases, with 13 bases between the two germline ends. Germline lookup yields CDR1 SGHRS and CDR2 YFSETQ. CDR3: CASSLAVLASNEQFF. The CDR3, as DNA: TGCGCCAGCAGCTTGGCCGTTCTAGCAAGCAATGAGCAGTTCTTC.

V is TRBV28 and J is TRBJ2-5; the match to TRBD2 covers 8 bases. This CDR3 is 16 amino acids long. V gave up 2 bases and J gave up 1 base; unmatched junction bases: 6. The germline CDR1 and CDR2 sequences are MDHEN and SYDVKM. This CDR3 is CASSLRASGFQETQYF. The CDR3 DNA reads TGTGCCAGCAGTTTAAGGGCTAGCGGGTTCCAAGAGACCCAGTACTTC.